The 6 T cell receptor beta chains in this list originate from one sample, sequenced in a study of shared clonotypes between healthy human individuals. Sequencing used immunoSEQ multiplex PCR; TCRdb keeps in-frame clones, though not all of them. The profile shows under 2.5 million clones, about 90% of them singletons. The sample consisted of naive CD4+ T cells from PBMCs. Subset specified: CD45RA+ positively selected. The receptors derive from a man aged 18 to 29 in good health. Some clones in this sample may be carry-over from other donors' samples.

The chain uses TRBV2 and TRBJ1-5, with D unresolved. The CDR3 sequence is 12 residues long. CDR1 and CDR2 from the germline V gene are SNHLY and FYNNEI. With 7 bases removed from V and 2 bases from J, the gap between germline ends came to 6 bases. CDR3 loop: CASTPGNQPQHF. CDR3 in DNA: TGTGCCAGCACCCCAGGCAATCAGCCCCAGCATTTT.

The V and J genes are TRBV2 and TRBJ2-1; 12 nucleotides agree with TRBD2. V lost 7 bases and J lost 1; bases outside the gene matches: 11. Germline V gives CDR1 SNHLY, CDR2 FYNNEI. The CDR3 is 18 amino acids. The CDR3 DNA is TGTGCCAGCATCTATGGGTTGCTAGCGGGAGGGTCCTACAATGAGCAGTTCTTC. As protein: CASIYGLLAGGSYNEQFF.

The rearrangement joins TRBV7-8 to TRBJ2-3; D call uncertain. The CDR3 runs 14 residues. Germline CDR1 reads SGHVS; CDR2 reads FQNEAQ. V lost 3 bases and J 0 bases, leaving 7 bases between the germline ends. CDR3 loop: CASSLVSSTDTQYF. CDR3 DNA: TGTGCCAGCAGCTTGGTGTCTAGCACAGATACGCAGTATTTT. Full variable domain (outside the CDR3, taken from reference TRBV7-8 and TRBJ2-3): GAGVSQSPRYKVAKRGQDVALRCDPISGHVSLFWYQQALGQGPEFLTYFQNEAQLDKSGLPSDRFFAERPEGSVSTLKIQRTQQEDSAVYLCASSLVSSTDTQYFGPGTRLTVL.

J is TRBJ2-1 and V is TRBV10-2, with D tentatively TRBD2 (5 bases). Germline V gives CDR1 WSHSY, CDR2 SAAADI. This CDR3 region has 11 residues. Trimming left V 2 bases short and J 9 bases short, with 5 bases between. This CDR3 reads CASSEEGEQFF. The CDR3 DNA follows: TGCGCCAGCAGTGAGGAGGGTGAGCAGTTCTTC.

The rearrangement links TRBV2 to TRBJ1-4, with D uncertain. Germline values: CDR1 SNHLY, CDR2 FYNNEI. The ends were cut back, 9 bases at V and 6 bases at J, with 14 bases in the middle. The CDR3 sequence is 13 residues long. CDR3 region: CASDLLRDEKLFF. CDR3 in DNA: TGTGCCAGTGACCTCCTACGGGATGAAAAACTGTTTTTT. Supplemented by reference TRBV2 and TRBJ1-4, the full variable domain reads EPEVTQTPSHQVTQMGQEVILRCVPISNHLYFYWYRQILGQKVEFLVSFYNNEISEKSEIFDDQFSVERPDGSNFTLKIRSTKLEDSAMYFCASDLLRDEKLFFGSGTQLSVL.

A note on this clone: Other DNA variants within this sample encode the same CDR3. The chain recombines TRBV7-3 with TRBJ2-3; D unresolved. V lost 1 base, J lost 1 base, and 6 bases lay in between. Germline CDR1 SGHTA, CDR2 FQGTGA. The CDR3 spans 14 residues. The CDR3 DNA reads TGTGCCAGCAGCTTAAGCGCCGGCACAGATACGCAGTATTTT. Translation: CASSLSAGTDTQYF.